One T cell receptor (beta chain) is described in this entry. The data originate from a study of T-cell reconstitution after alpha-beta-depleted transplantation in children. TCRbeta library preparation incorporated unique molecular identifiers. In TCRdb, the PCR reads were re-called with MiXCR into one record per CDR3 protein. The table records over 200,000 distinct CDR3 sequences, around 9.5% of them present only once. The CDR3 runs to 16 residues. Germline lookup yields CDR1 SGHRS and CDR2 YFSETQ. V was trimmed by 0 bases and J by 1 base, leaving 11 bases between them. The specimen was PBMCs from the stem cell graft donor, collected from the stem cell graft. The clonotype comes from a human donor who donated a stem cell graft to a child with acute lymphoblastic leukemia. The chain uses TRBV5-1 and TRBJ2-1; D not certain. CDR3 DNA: TGCGCCAGCAGCTTGGAGGCAGGAGCTTCCTACAATGAGCAGTTCTTC. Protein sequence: CASSLEAGASYNEQFF. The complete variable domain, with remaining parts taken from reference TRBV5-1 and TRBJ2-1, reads KAGVTQTPRYLIKTRGQQVTLSCSPISGHRSVSWYQQTPGQGLQFLFEYFSETQRNKGNFPGRFSGRQFSNSRSEMNVSTLELGDSALYLCASSLEAGASYNEQFFGPGTRLTVL.